This TCR beta chain derives from a study of graft-versus-host responses after intestinal transplantation. Germline V gene data show CDR1 as SGHVS and CDR2 as FQNEAQ. The CDR3 has 15 residues. V shed 5 bases, J shed 6 bases, and the junction held 10 bases outside the gene matches. The repertoire was sequenced with immunoSEQ multiplex PCR; TCRdb's copy has only in-frame clones and lacks some. The data show just under 50,000 clones, roughly 80% seen once. Concerning this clone itself: Antigen: not known.

Study-wide points: Some GvH clones appeared in ileal mucosa or blood before recipient bone marrow.

The sample in question was unstimulated CD4+ T cells sorted from spleen or lymph node cells, obtained before transplant. This TCR came from a human donor who was the organ donor for an intestinal transplant. This chain uses TRBV7-8 with TRBJ2-5; TRBD1 matches at 9 bases. In DNA form, the CDR3 reads TGTGCCAGCAGCCCCTCGGACAGGGGAGGGAAGACCCAGTACTTC. It encodes CASSPSDRGGKTQYF.